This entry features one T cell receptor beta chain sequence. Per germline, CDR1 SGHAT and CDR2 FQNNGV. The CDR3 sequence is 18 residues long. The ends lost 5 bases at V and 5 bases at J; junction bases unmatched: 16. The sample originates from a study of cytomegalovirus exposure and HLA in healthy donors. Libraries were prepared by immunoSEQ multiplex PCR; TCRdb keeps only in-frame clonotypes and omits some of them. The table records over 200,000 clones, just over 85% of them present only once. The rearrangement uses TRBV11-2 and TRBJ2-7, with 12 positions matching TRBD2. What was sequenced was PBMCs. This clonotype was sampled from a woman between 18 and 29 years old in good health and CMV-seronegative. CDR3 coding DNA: TGTGCCAGCAGCCCGAGACTAGCGGGAGTACCCAGGGGTGACGAGCAGTACTTC. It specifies CASSPRLAGVPRGDEQYF. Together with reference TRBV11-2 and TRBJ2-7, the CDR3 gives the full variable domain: EAGVAQSPRYKIIEKRQSVAFWCNPISGHATLYWYQQILGQGPKLLIQFQNNGVVDDSQLPKDRFSAERLKGVDSTLKIQPAKLEDSAVYLCASSPRLAGVPRGDEQYFGPGTRLTVT.